The present T cell receptor beta chain was sequenced within a study of blood T cell repertoires in COVID-19. About the study: Collection of acute and convalescent COVID-19 samples took place in the United States, Italy and Spain. Sources were T cells, B-cell-depleted T cells, or PBMCs; the material itself was cDNA or gDNA.

Data came from immunoSEQ multiplex PCR; TCRdb stores just in-frame clones and leaves some out. Of 150,000 to 200,000 clones listed, about four fifths are singletons. The Seattle patients, enrolled during active infection, were followed longitudinally. V shed 6 bases and J 9 bases; nucleotides not matched to a gene: 7. The CDR3 is made up of 14 amino acids. Germline CDR1 LNHDA, CDR2 SQIVND (reference sequence). The origin of this receptor is a woman of 80 years or more with COVID-19, enrolled during active disease. The sequencing input was peripheral blood. The rearrangement links TRBV19 to TRBJ1-6; 8 positions match TRBD1. CDR3 DNA: TGTGCCAGTAGGTACAGGGGGGGGCGTTCACCCCTCCACTTT. Encoded protein: CASRYRGGRSPLHF.